This TCR beta chain originates from a study of spatial heterogeneity in lung cancer. The V segment lost 1 base and the J segment 9 bases; nucleotides outside the gene matches: 10. The CDR3 is 16 amino acids. CDR1 and CDR2 from the germline V gene are LGHNA and YNFKEQ. TCRdb independently ran MiXCR on the 5' RACE reads; one entry per CDR3 protein. The sample comprises around 110,000 distinct CDR3 sequences, more than 9% of which are singletons, and around 16% rests with the top ten. Study observations and caveats: Ubiquitous expanded tumor TCRs appeared in blood more at resection than follow-up.

The time point is: blood at routine non-recurrence follow-up after resection. Unsorted tumor, nontumor lung tissue or cryopreserved PBMC supplied the whole RNA. About this clonotype: Its antigen is unidentified.

This chain connects TRBV4-2 to TRBJ2-1; 9 nucleotides match TRBD1. The material sequenced was PBMCs, taken at follow-up. The clonotype was recovered from a male donor with early-stage non-small cell lung cancer. CDR3 protein: CASSQALQGARIEQFF. DNA for the CDR3: TGTGCCAGCAGCCAAGCGCTACAGGGGGCGCGGATTGAGCAGTTCTTC.